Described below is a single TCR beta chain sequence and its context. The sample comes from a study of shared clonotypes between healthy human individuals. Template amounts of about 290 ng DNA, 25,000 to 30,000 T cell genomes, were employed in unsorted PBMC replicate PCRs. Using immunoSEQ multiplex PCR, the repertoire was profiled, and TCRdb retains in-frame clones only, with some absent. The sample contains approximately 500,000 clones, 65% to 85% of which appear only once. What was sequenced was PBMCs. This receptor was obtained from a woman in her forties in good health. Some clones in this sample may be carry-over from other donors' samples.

The CDR3 loop is CAPRGLAADTQYF. The CDR3 nucleotides read TGCGCCCCCCGAGGACTAGCGGCCGATACGCAGTATTTT. V and J are TRBV10-2 and TRBJ2-3; 10 nucleotides agree with TRBD2. Germline CDR1 WSHSY, CDR2 SAAADI. Trimming at V came to 11 bases and at J to 6 bases, leaving 8 bases not matched to a gene. The CDR3 length is 13 residues.